The 24 T cell receptor beta chains given below trace back to one sample, sequenced in a study of regulatory T cells in long-lasting Graves disease. In building TCR beta libraries, iRepertoire HTBI primers were used together with Arm-PCR of CDR3 regions. One entry per CDR3 protein results from TCRdb running MiXCR on the multiplex PCR reads. This sample has roughly 560,000 distinct CDR3 sequences, with 15% to 20% found just once. Time point denoted: newly diagnosed GD, antithyroid drugs for less than 3 months. Extracted RNA from PBMCs served as the source of the TCR library. These data also featured in a second study, about T cells in Graves' hyperthyroidism and ophthalmopathy.

The specimen was peripheral blood mononuclear cells (PBMCs), collected at new diagnosis, from a patient treated with antithyroid drugs. These receptor sequences come from a woman aged 35-60 years with Graves disease.

The sample holds many counts of this clonotype. The rearrangement links TRBV3-1 to TRBJ2-2; the D call may be TRBD1 or TRBD2 (5 bases each). V was pared by 4 bases and J by 6 bases, with 15 bases between. CDR3 length: 15 amino acids. Per the germline V gene, CDR1 is LGHDT and CDR2 is YNNKEL (reference sequence). The CDR3 nucleotides are TGTGCCAGCAGCCTGCAGGGACCAGGGTCCGGGGAGCTGTTTTTT. This encodes CASSLQGPGSGELFF.

This clonotype was found many times. The chain uses TRBV11-2 and TRBJ1-1; 8 nucleotides match TRBD1. The CDR3 contains 12 residues. J gave up 7 bases and V 5 bases, and 3 bases lay outside the gene matches. The germline gives CDR1 SGHAT, CDR2 FQNNGV. The CDR3 nucleotides read TGTGCCAGCAGCAGGACAGGGCATGAAGCTTTCTTT. Residues: CASSRTGHEAFF.

The V gene is TRBV28, the J gene TRBJ1-1; D is ambiguous. Trimming shortened V by 3 bases and J by 7 bases, and 15 bases separated the two germline ends. The germline CDR1 and CDR2 sequences are MDHEN and SYDVKM. The CDR3 is made up of 14 amino acids. The CDR3 spells CASSFTFTGSEAFF. CDR3 sequence (DNA): TGTGCCAGCAGTTTTACCTTTACGGGGAGTGAAGCTTTCTTT.

This chain joins TRBV7-2 and TRBJ2-3; 9 nucleotides align to TRBD2. Trimming cost V 1 base and J 5 bases; bases outside gene matches: 7. The CDR3 length is 16 residues. Germline CDR1 reads SGHTA; CDR2 reads FQGNSA. DNA of the CDR3: TGTGCCAGCAGCTTAGAGGGGCGGGGGGGCGGAGATACGCAGTATTTT. Its translation: CASSLEGRGGGDTQYF.

This clonotype has a count of ten or more. This chain links TRBV2 with TRBJ1-6; 8 bases are shared with TRBD1. V shed 4 bases and J 8 bases; nucleotides not matched to a gene: 7. This CDR3 has 15 residues. Germline assignment: CDR1 SNHLY and CDR2 FYNNEI. CDR3 loop: CASSVAGGEYSPLHF. CDR3 nucleotide sequence: TGTGCCAGCAGTGTTGCAGGGGGCGAGTATTCACCCCTCCACTTT.

The chain uses TRBV9 and TRBJ1-6, with D unresolved. CDR1 and CDR2 from the germline V gene are SGDLS and YYNGEE. The CDR3 is made up of 14 amino acids. V gave up 2 bases and J gave up 7 bases, with 10 bases separating them. CDR3 nucleotide sequence: TGTGCCAGCAGCGTTACTGTTCTGAATTCACCCCTCCACTTT. Protein: CASSVTVLNSPLHF. The full variable domain, completed using reference TRBV9 and TRBJ1-6, is DSGVTQTPKHLITATGQRVTLRCSPRSGDLSVYWYQQSLDQGLQFLIQYYNGEERAKGNILERFSAQQFPDLHSELNLSSLELGDSALYFCASSVTVLNSPLHFGNGTRLTVT.

Only a few counts were recorded for this clonotype. The chain couples TRBV24-1 to TRBJ2-2; tentative D call: TRBD1 (6 bases). The CDR3 loop spans 15 amino acids. V shed 0 bases and J shed 6 bases, with 10 bases lying between them. The germline CDR1 and CDR2 sequences are KGHDR and SFDVKD. CDR3 nucleotide sequence: TGTGCCACCAGTGATTTGCCCAGGGGTTCCGGGGAGCTGTTTTTT. It specifies CATSDLPRGSGELFF.

This clonotype was counted many times. The rearrangement uses TRBV3-1 and TRBJ2-7, with TRBD2 matching over 8 bases. V shed 0 bases and J 7 bases; nucleotides not matched to a gene: 11. The CDR3 loop spans 16 amino acids. Germline lookup yields CDR1 LGHDT and CDR2 YNNKEL (reference sequence). CDR3 in amino acids: CASSQDTTSGAFEQYF. The CDR3 DNA follows: TGTGCCAGCAGCCAAGACACTACTAGCGGTGCATTTGAGCAGTACTTC.

The V call is TRBV7-9, the J call TRBJ1-5; tentative D call: TRBD1 (5 bases). V was clipped by 6 bases and J by 9 bases, with 12 bases between them. The CDR3 length is 12 residues. Germline V gives CDR1 SEHNR, CDR2 FQNEAQ (reference sequence). Here the CDR3 DNA reads TGTGCCAGCAGTTCCACAGGAGGGCCCCAGCATTTT. It is translated as CASSSTGGPQHF.

This clonotype was recorded at least ten times. The rearrangement joins TRBV12-3 or TRBV12-4 to TRBJ2-3, with unresolved D. The CDR3 length is 12 residues. V was trimmed by 5 bases and J by 5 bases, leaving 8 bases between them. The CDR3, as DNA: TGTGCCAGCAGTCCGGACCGAGATACGCAGTATTTT. Protein: CASSPDRDTQYF.

This clonotype was detected a few times. The DNA of the CDR3 is TGTGCCAGCAAGGTCGACAGGGGCAATCAGCCCCAGCATTTT. Its translation: CASKVDRGNQPQHF. The V call is TRBV6-1, the J call TRBJ1-5; 7 bases fit TRBD1. Germline V gene data show CDR1 as MNHNS and CDR2 as SASEGT. V was pared by 7 bases and J by 2 bases, with 5 bases of the junction left unmatched. There are 14 residues in the CDR3.

The chain uses TRBV5-1 and TRBJ2-3; no clear D. Per the germline V gene, CDR1 is SGHRS and CDR2 is YFSETQ. V was shortened by 3 bases and J by 4 bases, with 9 bases between the two germline ends. This CDR3 region has 13 residues. CDR3 protein: CASSSWYADTQYF. In nucleotides, the CDR3 is TGCGCCAGCAGCTCGTGGTACGCAGATACGCAGTATTTT. The complete variable domain, with remaining parts taken from reference TRBV5-1 and TRBJ2-3, reads KAGVTQTPRYLIKTRGQQVTLSCSPISGHRSVSWYQQTPGQGLQFLFEYFSETQRNKGNFPGRFSGRQFSNSRSEMNVSTLELGDSALYLCASSSWYADTQYFGPGTRLTVL.

The chain is built from TRBV4-2 and TRBJ2-7; 7 bases line up with TRBD1. V lost 0 bases and J lost 4; bases outside the gene matches: 3. Per germline, CDR1 LGHNA and CDR2 YNFKEQ. The CDR3 spans 14 residues. For the CDR3, the DNA is TGTGCCAGCAGCCAAGAGGCCAGGGGGTACGAGCAGTACTTC. Translating gives CASSQEARGYEQYF.

This clonotype has ten or more counts. The CDR3, as DNA: TGCGCCAGCAGCTACGGGGGAGACTCCTACGAGCAGTACTTC. Protein product: CASSYGGDSYEQYF. The V call is TRBV5-1, the J call TRBJ2-7, with D perhaps TRBD2 (6 bases). Between the trimmed V and J ends, which lost 3 bases and 0 bases, there was a span of 10 bases. The CDR3 contains 14 residues. Germline loops: CDR1 SGHRS, CDR2 YFSETQ.

This clonotype was detected a few times. This rearrangement joins TRBV20-1 to TRBJ1-4; 7 positions match TRBD1. The CDR3 is 14 residues long. CDR1 and CDR2 (germline): DFQATT, SNEGSKA (reference sequence). Trimming cost V 5 bases and J 7 bases; bases outside gene matches: 10. The CDR3 here is CSAYRQGRSEKLFF. For the CDR3, the DNA is TGCAGTGCTTATCGACAGGGCCGGAGTGAAAAACTGTTTTTT.

The chain employs TRBV6-1 and TRBJ2-2; the match to TRBD1 covers 12 bases. Germline CDR1 and CDR2: MNHNS and SASEGT. With 4 bases clipped from V and 8 bases from J, the junction kept 17 bases outside the gene matches. The CDR3 has 19 residues. CDR3 nucleotide sequence: TGTGCCAGCAGTGCCCCCTGGGGGGGACAGGGGGCCTCCGGGGGGGAGCTGTTTTTT. Amino acids: CASSAPWGGQGASGGELFF.

DNA for the CDR3: TGTGCCAGCTCACGAACAGGGGGCCGGGGAAACACCATATATTTT. Translation: CASSRTGGRGNTIYF. The chain recombines TRBV18 with TRBJ1-3; 9 nucleotides align to TRBD1. CDR3 length equals 15 residues. The V gene's germline CDR1 is KGHSH and CDR2 LQKENI. Trimming took 4 bases from V and 4 from J; bases not matched to a gene: 5.

This clonotype was seen a handful of times. CDR3 region: CASSSAAGNTEAFF. Here the CDR3 DNA reads TGTGCCAGCAGCTCAGCGGCGGGAAACACTGAAGCTTTCTTT. The rearrangement joins TRBV13 to TRBJ1-1; D call uncertain. There are 14 residues in the CDR3. The germline V and J ends were trimmed by 4 bases and 2 bases, with 11 bases remaining between them. Per the germline V gene, CDR1 is PRHDT and CDR2 is FYEKMQ (reference sequence).

The table lists this clonotype with many counts. The V gene is TRBV29-1, the J gene TRBJ2-7; D not certain. The V end was cut by 4 bases, the J end by 0 bases, with 16 bases between. Germline V gene lookup returns CDR1 SQVTM and CDR2 ANQGSEA. The CDR3 totals 15 residues. CDR3 loop: CSVVFSGRNSYEQYF. The CDR3 bases are TGCAGCGTTGTATTCAGTGGCAGGAACTCCTACGAGCAGTACTTC.

The chain is built from TRBV9 and TRBJ2-7; 8 bases match TRBD2. The CDR3 sequence is 16 residues long. V lost 3 bases and J lost 4; bases outside the gene matches: 12. CDR1 SGDLS and CDR2 YYNGEE come from the germline V gene. CDR3 nucleotides: TGTGCCAGCAGCGGAGAAGGCGGGGGGAGTTCTTACGAGCAGTACTTC. Translation: CASSGEGGGSSYEQYF. Full variable domain (outside the CDR3, taken from reference TRBV9 and TRBJ2-7): DSGVTQTPKHLITATGQRVTLRCSPRSGDLSVYWYQQSLDQGLQFLIQYYNGEERAKGNILERFSAQQFPDLHSELNLSSLELGDSALYFCASSGEGGGSSYEQYFGPGTRLTVT.

This chain joins TRBV3-1 and TRBJ1-6, with D uncertain. Trimming removed 0 bases from V and 8 bases from J, with 17 bases in between. The germline gives CDR1 LGHDT, CDR2 YNNKEL (reference sequence). The CDR3 consists of 17 residues. CDR3 bases: TGTGCCAGCAGCCAAGATGAGGGAGTCCTTGGGGATTCACCCCTCCACTTT. Translated: CASSQDEGVLGDSPLHF.

V is TRBV9 and J is TRBJ1-1; D perhaps matches TRBD1 (6 bases). Germline values: CDR1 SGDLS, CDR2 YYNGEE. The CDR3 runs to 16 residues. The V gene lost 0 bases and the J gene lost 8 bases, with 20 bases spanning the gap. The CDR3 spells CASSVGPGGGHGEAFF. The DNA of the CDR3 is TGTGCCAGCAGCGTAGGCCCTGGGGGGGGCCACGGAGAAGCTTTCTTT.

V gene TRBV29-1 combines with J gene TRBJ2-7; D remains ambiguous. The V and J ends lost 3 bases and 2 bases respectively, with 8 bases between them. The CDR3 is made up of 12 amino acids. CDR1 is SQVTM and CDR2 is ANQGSEA in the germline V gene. Here the CDR3 DNA reads TGCAGCGTTGACACGGAAGCCTACGAGCAGTACTTC. As protein: CSVDTEAYEQYF.

The V gene is TRBV11-2, the J gene TRBJ1-1, with no clear D. This CDR3 spans 15 amino acids. Trimming removed 5 bases from V and 3 bases from J, with 16 bases in between. Germline V gives CDR1 SGHAT, CDR2 FQNNGV. In nucleotides, the CDR3 is TGTGCCAGCAGCCAAGAATCGGCACAGCACACTGAAGCTTTCTTT. Residues: CASSQESAQHTEAFF.